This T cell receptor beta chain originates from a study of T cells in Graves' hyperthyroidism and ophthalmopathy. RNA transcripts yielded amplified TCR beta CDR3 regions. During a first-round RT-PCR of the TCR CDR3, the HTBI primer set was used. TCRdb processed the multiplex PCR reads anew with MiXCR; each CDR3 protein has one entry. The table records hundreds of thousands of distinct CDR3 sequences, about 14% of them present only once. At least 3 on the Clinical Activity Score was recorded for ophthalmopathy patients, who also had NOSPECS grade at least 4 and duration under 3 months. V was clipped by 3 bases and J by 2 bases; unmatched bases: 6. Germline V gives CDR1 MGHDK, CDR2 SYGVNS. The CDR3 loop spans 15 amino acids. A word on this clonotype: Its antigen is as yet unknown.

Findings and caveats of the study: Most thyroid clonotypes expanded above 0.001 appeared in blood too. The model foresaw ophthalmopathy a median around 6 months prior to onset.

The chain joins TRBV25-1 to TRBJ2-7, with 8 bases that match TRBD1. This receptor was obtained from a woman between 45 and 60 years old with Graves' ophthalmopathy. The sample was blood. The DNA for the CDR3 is TGTGCCAGCAGTGATCAGGGGGCTGCCACCTACGAGCAGTACTTC. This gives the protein CASSDQGAATYEQYF.